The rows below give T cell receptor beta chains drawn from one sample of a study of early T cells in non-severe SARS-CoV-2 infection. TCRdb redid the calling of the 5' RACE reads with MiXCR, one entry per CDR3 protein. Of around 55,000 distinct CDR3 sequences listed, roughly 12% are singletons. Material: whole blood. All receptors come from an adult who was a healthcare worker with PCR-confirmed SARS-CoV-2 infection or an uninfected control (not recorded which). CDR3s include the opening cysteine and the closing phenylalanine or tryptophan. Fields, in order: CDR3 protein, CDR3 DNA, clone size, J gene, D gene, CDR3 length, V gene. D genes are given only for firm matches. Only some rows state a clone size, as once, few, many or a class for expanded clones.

CATSRDIHQGKQFF,TGTGCCACCAGCAGAGATATTCATCAGGGTAAGCAGTTCTTC,NA,TRBJ2-1,NA,14,TRBV15
CASSSRTSVAYNEQFF,TGTGCCAGCAGTTCTCGGACTAGCGTAGCCTACAATGAGCAGTTCTTC,NA,TRBJ2-1,TRBD2,16,TRBV28
CASSRGTGYEQYF,TGCGCCAGCAGCCGCGGGACTGGCTACGAGCAGTACTTC,many,TRBJ2-7,NA,13,TRBV5-1
CASSLARPVTDTQYF,TGTGCCAGCAGCTTAGCGCGTCCAGTCACAGATACGCAGTATTTT,NA,TRBJ2-3,NA,15,TRBV7-9
CASSLGERGKSPLHF,TGCGCCAGCAGCTTGGGGGAACGAGGGAAGTCACCCCTCCACTTT,few,TRBJ1-6,NA,15,TRBV5-1
CASSQGSLQYF,TGTGCCAGCAGCCAGGGTAGCCTACAGTATTTT,few,TRBJ2-3,NA,11,TRBV3-1
CASSEYNEQFF,TGTGCCAGCAGTGAATACAATGAGCAGTTCTTC,NA,TRBJ2-1,NA,11,TRBV12-3/TRBV12-4
CASSEVRDYGYTF,TGTGCCAGCAGTGAAGTCAGGGACTATGGCTACACCTTC,many,TRBJ1-2,NA,13,TRBV6-1
CASSPQGNTIYF,TGTGCCAGCAGCCCGCAGGGAAACACCATATATTTT,many,TRBJ1-3,NA,12,TRBV9
CATSRDGNNEQFF,TGTGCCACCAGCAGAGATGGGAACAATGAGCAGTTCTTC,many,TRBJ2-1,NA,13,TRBV15
CASSLEERNTEAFF,TGTGCCAGCAGTTTAGAGGAGAGGAACACTGAAGCTTTCTTT,few,TRBJ1-1,NA,14,TRBV28
CASSLQGRTEAFF,TGCGCCAGCAGCTTACAGGGGAGAACTGAAGCTTTCTTT,NA,TRBJ1-1,TRBD1,13,TRBV5-1
CASSIGRLPNEQFF,TGTGCCAGTAGTATTGGGAGGCTCCCCAATGAGCAGTTCTTC,few,TRBJ2-1,NA,14,TRBV19
CASSQEYGRQETQYF,TGTGCCAGCAGCCAAGAGTACGGACGGCAAGAGACCCAGTACTTC,few,TRBJ2-5,NA,15,TRBV4-2
CASSYRGPYEAFF,TGTGCCAGCAGTTACAGGGGACCTTATGAAGCTTTCTTT,few,TRBJ1-1,TRBD1,13,TRBV28
CSVPTGLKTGELFF,TGCAGCGTTCCGACAGGGCTGAAGACCGGGGAGCTGTTTTTT,NA,TRBJ2-2,TRBD1,14,TRBV29-1
CASSHYSSAQGADGYTF,TGTGCCAGCAGCCACTATTCCTCGGCGCAGGGGGCGGACGGCTACACCTTC,NA,TRBJ1-2,TRBD1,17,TRBV3-1
CASSSLGTGEQFF,TGTGCCAGCAGCTCGCTGGGGACTGGTGAGCAGTTCTTC,NA,TRBJ2-1,NA,13,TRBV7-2
CASSRTGVPYEQYF,TGCGCCAGCAGCCGGACAGGGGTCCCCTACGAGCAGTACTTC,NA,TRBJ2-7,TRBD1,14,TRBV5-1
CASSFGVTEAFF,TGTGCCAGTAGCTTCGGGGTTACTGAAGCTTTCTTT,NA,TRBJ1-1,NA,12,TRBV12-3/TRBV12-4
CASSLRGSSINEQFF,TGTGCCAGCAGTTTAAGGGGGAGTAGTATCAATGAGCAGTTCTTC,few,TRBJ2-1,NA,15,TRBV28
CATRDRGPNTEAFF,TGTGCCACCAGGGACAGGGGCCCGAACACTGAAGCTTTCTTT,NA,TRBJ1-1,TRBD1,14,TRBV24-1
CASSPPPLLATSF,TGTGCCAGCAGTCCCCCCCCCTTACTAGCAACGTCCTTC,NA,TRBJ2-7,NA,13,TRBV28
CASSQAGTGGAEQYF,TGTGCCAGCAGCCAGGCCGGGACAGGGGGCGCCGAGCAGTACTTC,many,TRBJ2-7,TRBD1,15,TRBV3-1
CSARGQGASGYTF,TGCAGTGCTAGGGGACAGGGGGCGTCTGGCTACACCTTC,many,TRBJ1-2,TRBD1,13,TRBV20-1
CASSQRTGDSVSYNEQFF,TGCGCCAGCAGCCAACGGACAGGGGACTCAGTCTCCTACAATGAGCAGTTCTTC,many,TRBJ2-1,TRBD1,18,TRBV4-1
CASSTGAGTEAFF,TGTGCCAGCAGTACAGGGGCTGGGACTGAAGCTTTCTTT,NA,TRBJ1-1,TRBD1,13,TRBV2
CSPSGVGTEAFF,TGCAGCCCATCGGGGGTAGGCACTGAAGCTTTCTTT,few,TRBJ1-1,NA,12,TRBV29-1
CASSRALRETQYF,TGTGCCAGCAGCCGGGCCCTGAGGGAGACCCAGTACTTC,few,TRBJ2-5,NA,13,TRBV5-5
CASSLNPLGEQYF,TGTGCCAGCAGTCTAAATCCATTGGGCGAGCAGTACTTC,few,TRBJ2-7,NA,13,TRBV28
CSVDRGHGYTF,TGCAGCGTTGACAGGGGGCACGGCTACACCTTC,NA,TRBJ1-2,TRBD1,11,TRBV29-1
CASSRDQEPYEQYF,TGTGCCAGCAGTCGGGACCAAGAGCCCTACGAGCAGTACTTC,many,TRBJ2-7,NA,14,TRBV7-9
CASSLTASGRYEQYF,TGTGCCAGCAGTTTAACGGCTAGCGGGAGGTACGAGCAGTACTTC,many,TRBJ2-7,TRBD2,15,TRBV27
CASSFGQGPNPYNEQFF,TGCGCCAGCAGCTTCGGACAGGGGCCAAATCCCTACAATGAGCAGTTCTTC,NA,TRBJ2-1,TRBD1,17,TRBV5-1
CSVPLGRGRMNEQFF,TGCAGCGTTCCCCTCGGTCGCGGGAGGATGAATGAGCAGTTCTTC,many,TRBJ2-1,TRBD2,15,TRBV29-1